This is a list of T cell receptor beta chains from one sample in a study of blood T cell repertoires in COVID-19. TCRdb's table, derived via immunoSEQ multiplex PCR, lists solely in-frame clones and lacks some. The sample has 250,000 or so clones, approximately 86% seen once. The sample was peripheral blood. These receptors came from a middle-aged man with active or convalescent COVID-19. The CDR3 runs from the conserved cysteine through the conserved F or W. The D gene is left open where the match is weak. A row's size may be missing; if present it is once, few, many or a size class.

d_gene	v_gene	abundance	j_gene	CDR3aa	CDR3nt
NA	TRBV10-3	NA	TRBJ2-2	CAISESWGQTSGTTGELFF	TGTGCCATCAGTGAGTCGTGGGGTCAGACCAGCGGTACCACCGGGGAGCTGTTTTTT
NA	TRBV2	NA	TRBJ1-1	CASSVQAEAFF	TGTGCCAGCAGTGTACAGGCTGAAGCTTTCTTT
TRBD1	TRBV5-1	NA	TRBJ1-2	CASSSGTGNGYTF	TGCGCCAGCAGCTCGGGGACAGGGAATGGCTACACCTTC
TRBD1	TRBV6-5	NA	TRBJ1-1	CASSYSTGGTWRAFF	TGTGCCAGCAGTTACTCGACAGGGGGTACCTGGAGAGCTTTCTTT
TRBD1	TRBV19	NA	TRBJ1-1	CASGGTGWNTEAFF	TGTGCCAGTGGTGGGACAGGGTGGAACACTGAAGCTTTCTTT
NA	TRBV30	NA	TRBJ1-5	CAWSVPGWQPQHF	TGTGCCTGGAGTGTACCGGGGTGGCAGCCCCAGCATTTT
TRBD1	TRBV27	NA	TRBJ2-1	CASSMDRVDEQFF	TGTGCCAGCAGTATGGACAGGGTGGATGAGCAGTTCTTC
TRBD1	TRBV15	once	TRBJ1-2	CATSPYRQGRDGYTF	TGTGCCACCAGCCCATATCGACAGGGAAGAGATGGCTACACCTTC
TRBD1	TRBV5-1	NA	TRBJ1-6	CASSPGGSYNSPLHF	TGCGCCAGCAGCCCAGGGGGATCCTATAATTCACCCCTCCACTTT
TRBD1	TRBV5-6	NA	TRBJ2-7	CASSPRTGITYEQYF	TGTGCCAGCAGCCCCCGGACAGGGATTACCTACGAGCAGTACTTC
NA	TRBV4-2	NA	TRBJ1-6	CASSQQEAARDNSPLHF	TGTGCCAGCAGCCAACAAGAGGCGGCCAGGGATAATTCACCCCTCCACTTT
TRBD1	TRBV28	NA	TRBJ2-7	CASSSRDSAYEQYF	TGTGCCAGCAGTTCCCGGGACAGCGCCTACGAGCAGTACTTC
NA	TRBV24-1	NA	TRBJ2-3	CATSEYDTQYF	TGTGCCACCAGTGAGTATGATACGCAGTATTTT
NA	TRBV18	NA	TRBJ2-7	CASPKDRLLSYEQYF	TGTGCCAGCCCAAAAGACAGGCTACTCTCCTACGAGCAGTACTTC
NA	TRBV9	NA	TRBJ1-6	CASSPEYGSSYNSPLHF	TGTGCCAGCAGCCCGGAGTATGGTTCCTCCTATAATTCACCCCTCCACTTT
TRBD1	TRBV6-5	NA	TRBJ1-1	CASSYSGTGGTEAFF	TGTGCCAGCAGTTACTCCGGGACAGGGGGCACTGAAGCTTTCTTT
TRBD2	TRBV5-6	NA	TRBJ2-1	CASSLARGLAGGEQFF	TGTGCCAGCAGCTTGGCCAGGGGACTAGCGGGAGGTGAGCAGTTCTTC
TRBD1	TRBV6-5	NA	TRBJ1-2	CASSPQGGYYGYTF	TGTGCCAGCAGTCCCCAAGGGGGCTATTATGGCTACACCTTC
NA	TRBV2	NA	TRBJ2-2	CASSEEDSLNTGELFF	TGTGCCAGCAGTGAAGAGGACTCTCTGAACACCGGGGAGCTGTTTTTT
NA	TRBV9	NA	TRBJ1-5	CASITYGRGGQPQHF	TGTGCCAGCATCACTTACGGGAGGGGAGGTCAGCCCCAGCATTTT
TRBD2	TRBV5-1	NA	TRBJ2-5	CASSGAGGPLETQYF	TGCGCCAGCAGTGGAGCGGGAGGGCCCCTAGAGACCCAGTACTTC
NA	TRBV6-4	NA	TRBJ2-7	CASSQIQGTYEQYF	TGTGCCAGCAGTCAGATTCAGGGCACCTACGAGCAGTACTTC
NA	TRBV25-1	few	TRBJ1-6	CASSARVSPLHF	TGTGCCAGCAGTGCCAGGGTTTCACCCCTCCACTTT
TRBD2	TRBV3-1/TRBV3-2	NA	TRBJ2-7	CASSPPAGGPIEQYF	TGTGCCAGCAGCCCACCAGCGGGAGGGCCGATCGAGCAGTACTTC
NA	TRBV6-1	once	TRBJ1-6	CASSEVRADRLGGSPLHF	TGTGCCAGCAGTGAAGTAAGGGCGGACCGACTGGGAGGTTCACCCCTCCACTTT
TRBD1	TRBV5-1	NA	TRBJ2-7	CASSLLGDSADEQYF	TGCGCCAGCAGCTTGTTGGGGGACAGTGCAGACGAGCAGTACTTC
NA	TRBV6-5	NA	TRBJ2-1	CASSYSVTGWDEQFF	TGTGCCAGCAGTTACTCAGTTACAGGATGGGATGAGCAGTTCTTC
TRBD1	TRBV5-4	NA	TRBJ2-5	CASSQDRGVQETQYF	TGTGCCAGCAGCCAGGACAGGGGTGTCCAAGAGACCCAGTACTTC
TRBD2	TRBV3-1/TRBV3-2	NA	TRBJ2-2	CASSQGIAGGTGELFF	TGTGCCAGCAGCCAAGGGATAGCGGGGGGAACCGGGGAGCTGTTTTTT
NA	TRBV2	NA	TRBJ1-4	CATQGAHSPTEKLFF	TGTGCCACCCAGGGTGCTCATTCCCCGACTGAAAAACTGTTTTTT
NA	TRBV5-1	NA	TRBJ2-3	CASSPTGPTDTQYF	TGCGCCAGCAGCCCGACAGGACCCACAGATACGCAGTATTTT
NA	TRBV2	NA	TRBJ1-3	CASSDTSGNTIYF	TGTGCCAGCAGTGACACATCAGGAAACACCATATATTTT
TRBD1	TRBV19	NA	TRBJ2-2	CASSRDTGGPRASTGELFF	TGTGCCAGTAGTAGAGATACAGGGGGCCCTCGCGCGAGCACCGGGGAGCTGTTTTTT
NA	TRBV14	NA	TRBJ2-1	CASSSSGLYEQFF	TGTGCCAGCAGCTCCTCAGGTCTTTATGAGCAGTTCTTC
NA	TRBV27	NA	TRBJ1-1	CASSVFGSTEAFF	TGTGCCAGCAGTGTTTTTGGGAGCACTGAAGCTTTCTTT
NA	TRBV5-1	NA	TRBJ1-4	CASSILRPAANEKLFF	TGCGCCAGCAGCATACTACGCCCGGCGGCTAATGAAAAACTGTTTTTT
NA	TRBV7-9	NA	TRBJ1-1	CASSLMTDTEAFF	TGTGCCAGCAGCTTAATGACAGACACTGAAGCTTTCTTT
TRBD2	TRBV7-2	NA	TRBJ2-1	CASSLAGSGRAENEQFF	TGTGCCAGCAGCTTAGCTGGCAGCGGGAGGGCCGAGAATGAGCAGTTCTTC
NA	TRBV28	NA	TRBJ1-2	CASTPPESYGYTF	TGTGCCAGCACCCCTCCGGAGTCCTATGGCTACACCTTC
TRBD1	TRBV29-1	NA	TRBJ1-5	CSAATGGNQPQHF	TGCAGCGCTGCGACAGGGGGGAATCAGCCCCAGCATTTT
TRBD2	TRBV6-5	NA	TRBJ2-3	CASNAAGGGTDTQYF	TGTGCCAGCAATGCGGCCGGGGGGGGCACAGATACGCAGTATTTT
TRBD2	TRBV6-4	NA	TRBJ2-1	CASSETSWDNEQFF	TGTGCCAGCAGTGAGACTAGCTGGGACAATGAGCAGTTCTTC
NA	TRBV28	once	TRBJ2-7	CASSSLVASDGSYEQYF	TGTGCCAGCAGTTCGCTTGTGGCTAGCGACGGTAGCTACGAGCAGTACTTC
TRBD1	TRBV6-2/TRBV6-3	NA	TRBJ1-1	CASSYEGTVNTEAFF	TGTGCCAGCAGTTACGAGGGGACAGTTAACACTGAAGCTTTCTTT